This T cell receptor beta chain originates from a study of identical twins. General study results and limits: Not following the same donors, the study drew its conclusions from cross-sectional statistical analysis.

For this clonotype: Antigen specificity is unknown.

TCRdb redid the calling of the 5' RACE reads with MiXCR, one entry per CDR3 protein. Of about 200,000 distinct CDR3 sequences in the sample, 6.5% were seen once. The CDR3 covers 13 residues. The V and J ends lost 2 bases and 2 bases respectively, with 6 bases between them. The same data also contributed to another study, on T cells expressing NK-cell markers. According to that study: Researchers report these clonotypes also headed the CD3+CD56-NKG2C+ fraction in a few donors.

The sequencing input was CD8+ T cells sorted from blood. This receptor was taken from a woman in her late teens or twenties in good health. V gene TRBV12-3 or TRBV12-4 combines with J gene TRBJ1-2; no definite D call. The CDR3 DNA reads as TGTGCCAGCAGTTTACCCCTAAACTATGGCTACACCTTC. Its translation is CASSLPLNYGYTF.